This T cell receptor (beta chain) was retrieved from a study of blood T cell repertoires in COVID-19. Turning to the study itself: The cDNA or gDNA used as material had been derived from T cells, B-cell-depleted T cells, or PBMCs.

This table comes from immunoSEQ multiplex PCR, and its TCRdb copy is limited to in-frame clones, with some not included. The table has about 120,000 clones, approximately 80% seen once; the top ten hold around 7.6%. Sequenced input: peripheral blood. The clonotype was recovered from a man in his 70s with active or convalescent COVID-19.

The CDR3 nucleotides are TGTGCCAGCTTTAGTACTAACTATGGCTACACCTTC. This gives the protein CASFSTNYGYTF. The chain uses TRBV6-5 and TRBJ1-2; no firm D call. The CDR3 totals 12 residues. Germline values: CDR1 MNHEY, CDR2 SVGAGI. V was trimmed by 8 bases and J by 0 bases, leaving 7 bases between them.